This entry lists 27 T cell receptor beta chains sequenced from one sample in a study of blood T cell repertoires in COVID-19. The data were produced by immunoSEQ multiplex PCR, yet TCRdb's version contains in-frame clones alone and is incomplete. Of about 310,000 clones in the sample, around nine tenths were seen once. Sequenced input: peripheral blood. The receptors derive from a man aged 45-65 years with active or convalescent COVID-19.

J is TRBJ2-7 and V is TRBV5-5; 8 bases align to TRBD2. Losses at the gene ends were 0 bases for V and 4 bases for J; bases not matched to a gene: 6. CDR3 size: 15 residues. Per the germline V gene, CDR1 is SGHKS and CDR2 is YYEKEE (reference sequence). This CDR3 is CASSLGSGAVYEQYF. The CDR3 DNA reads as TGTGCCAGCAGCTTGGGTAGCGGGGCCGTTTACGAGCAGTACTTC.

The CDR3 bases are TGTGCCAGCAGTTCCCCCGCGGGCTTTAAACTGTTTTTT. Its protein product is CASSSPAGFKLFF. The V and J genes are TRBV12-3 or TRBV12-4 and TRBJ1-4; no definite D call. V was shortened by 4 bases and J by 11 bases, with 14 bases between the two germline ends. The CDR3 is made up of 13 amino acids.

The rearrangement uses TRBV28 and TRBJ2-1; 7 bases map to TRBD2. This CDR3 spans 15 amino acids. V trimming: 2 bases; J trimming: 5 bases; junction bases outside the gene matches: 6. Germline V gene sequence: CDR1 MDHEN, CDR2 SYDVKM. Here the CDR3 DNA reads TGTGCCAGCAGTTTACCCGGGAGCGGGAACAATGAGCAGTTCTTC. Translation: CASSLPGSGNNEQFF.

This chain links TRBV7-9 with TRBJ2-7; 8 bases are a match to TRBD2. J gave up 2 bases and V 6 bases, and 6 bases lay outside the gene matches. CDR3 size: 14 residues. Germline V lookup: CDR1 SEHNR, CDR2 FQNEAQ (reference sequence). The CDR3 sequence: CASSRGLGPYEQYF. DNA of the CDR3: TGTGCCAGCAGTCGGGGACTAGGACCCTACGAGCAGTACTTC.

This chain uses TRBV5-1 with TRBJ1-5; no firm D call. Trimming pared 0 bases from V and 0 bases from J, leaving 13 bases between. The CDR3 loop spans 17 amino acids. Germline V lookup: CDR1 SGHRS, CDR2 YFSETQ. The CDR3 reads CASSLGPNSNSNQPQHF. The CDR3 bases are TGCGCCAGCAGCTTGGGCCCGAACAGTAATAGCAATCAGCCCCAGCATTTT. Full variable domain (outside the CDR3, taken from reference TRBV5-1 and TRBJ1-5): KAGVTQTPRYLIKTRGQQVTLSCSPISGHRSVSWYQQTPGQGLQFLFEYFSETQRNKGNFPGRFSGRQFSNSRSEMNVSTLELGDSALYLCASSLGPNSNSNQPQHFGDGTRLSIL.

The CDR3 sequence is CASSQGVVRGLNTEAFF. The CDR3 bases are TGCGCCAGCAGCCAAGGGGTCGTCAGGGGCTTGAACACTGAAGCTTTCTTT. The chain couples TRBV4-1 to TRBJ1-1; tentatively, D is TRBD1 (6 bases). Trimming shortened V by 1 base and J by 0 bases, and 15 bases separated the two germline ends. CDR3 length equals 17 residues. The germline CDR1 and CDR2 sequences are MGHRA and YSYEKL.

The chain uses TRBV3-1 (or the pseudogene TRBV3-2) and TRBJ1-1; D gene unclear. CDR3 length: 14 amino acids. The germline V gene has CDR1 LGHDT and CDR2 YNNKEL (reference sequence). V was shortened by 4 bases and J by 3 bases, with 12 bases between the two germline ends. CDR3 nucleotide sequence: TGTGCCAGCAGCCTAAGTTGGTCGGACACTGAAGCTTTCTTT. Amino acids: CASSLSWSDTEAFF.

The CDR3 DNA reads as TGCGCCAGCAGCTTGGATCCGCGGGATCAGCCCCAGCATTTT. Protein product: CASSLDPRDQPQHF. V usage is TRBV5-1 and J usage is TRBJ1-5, with D uncertain. The CDR3 runs 14 residues. V shed 0 bases and J shed 5 bases, with 9 bases lying between them. Germline V gene lookup returns CDR1 SGHRS and CDR2 YFSETQ.

This clone was found once. DNA for the CDR3: TGTGCCAGCTCACGGGACAGAGACAATGAGCAGTTCTTC. Protein: CASSRDRDNEQFF. The chain carries TRBV18 and TRBJ2-1; 7 bases map to TRBD1. After removal of 4 bases from V and 5 bases from J, the junction contained 2 bases not matched to a gene. Germline V gives CDR1 KGHSH, CDR2 LQKENI. The CDR3 is 13 amino acids.

The rearrangement joins TRBV29-1 to TRBJ2-3; 8 nucleotides match TRBD2. Germline V gives CDR1 SQVTM, CDR2 ANQGSEA. The trim removed 3 bases at V and 2 bases at J, leaving 1 base unmatched. This CDR3 has 13 amino acids. In DNA, the CDR3 is TGCAGCGTTGACGGGGGGGACACAGATACGCAGTATTTT. Amino acids: CSVDGGDTDTQYF.

In nucleotides, the CDR3 is TGTGCCAGCAGTCCCTGGGGGGGCGCCTACGAGCAGTACTTC. Its protein product is CASSPWGGAYEQYF. The rearrangement links TRBV27 to TRBJ2-7, with D possibly TRBD2 on 7 matching bases. The CDR3 runs 14 residues. CDR1 MNHEY and CDR2 SMNVEV come from the germline V gene (reference sequence). V was clipped by 5 bases and J by 2 bases, with 13 bases between them.

This clone was observed a single time. This chain links TRBV7-6 with TRBJ2-2, with 8 bases identical to TRBD1. This CDR3 region has 15 residues. Trimming cost V 6 bases and J 6 bases; bases outside gene matches: 9. Germline-derived CDR1 and CDR2 are SGHVS and FNYEAQ. The CDR3 spells CASSLTGGTAGELFF. DNA for the CDR3: TGTGCCAGCAGTTTAACAGGGGGGACCGCCGGGGAGCTGTTTTTT.

The V gene is TRBV18, the J gene TRBJ1-3; TRBD1 matches 8 bases. Trimming cost V 6 bases and J 0 bases; bases outside gene matches: 1. Germline-derived CDR1 and CDR2 are KGHSH and LQKENI. This CDR3 comprises 14 residues. The DNA for the CDR3 is TGTGCCAGCTCCGACAGGGGCTCTGGAAACACCATATATTTT. This translates into CASSDRGSGNTIYF. Together with reference TRBV18 and TRBJ1-3, the CDR3 gives the full variable domain: NAGVMQNPRHLVRRRGQEARLRCSPMKGHSHVYWYRQLPEEGLKFMVYLQKENIIDESGMPKERFSAEFPKEGPSILRIQQVVRGDSAAYFCASSDRGSGNTIYFGEGSWLTVV.

V is TRBV29-1 and J is TRBJ2-1; TRBD2 agrees at 9 bases. CDR1 and CDR2 from the germline V gene are SQVTM and ANQGSEA. The CDR3 spans 16 residues. V trimming: 3 bases; J trimming: 5 bases; junction bases outside the gene matches: 11. The CDR3 reads CSVEPLAGARNNEQFF. For the CDR3, the DNA is TGCAGCGTTGAGCCTTTAGCGGGGGCTAGGAACAATGAGCAGTTCTTC.

The genes are TRBV2 and TRBJ2-2; the match to TRBD1 covers 11 bases. J was trimmed by 6 bases and V by 3 bases; bases with no gene match: 3. CDR3 length equals 15 residues. The V gene's germline CDR1 is SNHLY and CDR2 FYNNEI. This chain's CDR3 is CASSDRTGGPGELFF. The CDR3 bases are TGTGCCAGCAGTGATAGGACAGGGGGCCCCGGGGAGCTGTTTTTT.

This clone has just a few counts. The chain recombines TRBV7-2 with TRBJ1-6; D is undetermined. The CDR3 sequence is 13 residues long. Germline assignment: CDR1 SGHTA and CDR2 FQGNSA. Deletions cut 4 bases from V and 3 bases from J, with 4 bases between. CDR3 sequence reads: CASSSLYNSPLHF. CDR3 in DNA: TGTGCCAGCAGCTCCCTCTATAATTCACCCCTCCACTTT.

V usage is TRBV2 and J usage is TRBJ2-7, with 8 bases aligning to TRBD2. The CDR3 has 15 residues. The germline V gene encodes CDR1 SNHLY and CDR2 FYNNEI. V shed 2 bases, J shed 6 bases, and the junction held 9 bases outside the gene matches. The CDR3 DNA follows: TGTGCCAGCAGTGAACCTTCCGGGACTAGAGGCGAGCAGTACTTC. This codes for CASSEPSGTRGEQYF.

The chain links TRBV9 to TRBJ1-3, with TRBD1 as a possible D gene (6 bases). The CDR3 loop spans 17 amino acids. V gave up 4 bases and J gave up 0 bases, with 17 bases separating them. Germline CDR1 SGDLS, CDR2 YYNGEE. The CDR3 nucleotides read TGTGCCAGCAGCCCGACCCAGGGGTACTACTCTGGAAACACCATATATTTT. This encodes CASSPTQGYYSGNTIYF.

This clone was seen a single time. This chain connects TRBV19 to TRBJ1-6; D gene ambiguous. The V end was cut by 7 bases, the J end by 7 bases, with 14 bases between. Germline CDR1 and CDR2: LNHDA and SQIVND (reference sequence). CDR3 length equals 14 residues. CDR3 in DNA: TGTGCCAGTAAGGAAAGGGAGGGAAATTCACCCCTCCACTTT. Translation gives CASKEREGNSPLHF.

This chain links TRBV9 with TRBJ2-7; a possible D gene is TRBD2 (6 bases). V was shortened by 0 bases and J by 6 bases, with 13 bases between the two germline ends. The CDR3 is 14 residues long. CDR1 and CDR2 from the germline V gene are SGDLS and YYNGEE. The CDR3 DNA follows: TGTGCCAGCAGCGTAGTAGGCGCCGGGGGCGAGCAGTACTTC. Its protein product is CASSVVGAGGEQYF.

CDR3: CASSLIAGAEQFF. CDR3 nucleotides: TGCGCCAGCAGCTTGATAGCGGGGGCGGAGCAGTTCTTC. The chain carries TRBV5-1 and TRBJ2-1, with 9 bases matching TRBD2. The trim removed 1 base at V and 10 bases at J, leaving 3 bases unmatched. The length of the CDR3 is 13 residues. Germline V gene data show CDR1 as SGHRS and CDR2 as YFSETQ.

Only a few counts were recorded for this clone. The V call is TRBV28, the J call TRBJ2-7; TRBD1 aligns across 7 bases. Trimming took 5 bases from V and 5 from J; bases not matched to a gene: 9. Germline loops: CDR1 MDHEN, CDR2 SYDVKM. CDR3 length: 14 residues. CDR3 sequence (DNA): TGTGCCAGCAGTCCCTTGACAGGGACGGACGAGCAGTACTTC. Encoded protein: CASSPLTGTDEQYF.

The chain links TRBV28 to TRBJ2-7; D gene unclear. V was cut by 3 bases and J by 3 bases, with 12 bases left in between. The CDR3 consists of 14 residues. Germline CDR1 and CDR2: MDHEN and SYDVKM. The CDR3 protein is CASSLRGTNYEQYF. CDR3 nucleotides: TGTGCCAGCAGTTTGAGAGGAACCAACTACGAGCAGTACTTC. Based on the CDR3 plus reference TRBV28 and TRBJ2-7, the full variable domain is DVKVTQSSRYLVKRTGEKVFLECVQDMDHENMFWYRQDPGLGLRLIYFSYDVKMKEKGDIPEGYSVSREKKERFSLILESASTNQTSMYLCASSLRGTNYEQYFGPGTRLTVT.

DNA for the CDR3: TGCGCCAGCAGCCCTAGGCGAAGTCGGCTGGATGGCACCGGGGAGCTGTTTTTT. This translates into CASSPRRSRLDGTGELFF. This rearrangement joins TRBV5-1 to TRBJ2-2; D not certain. V lost 4 bases and J lost 4, with 23 bases in between. The CDR3 runs 18 residues. Germline CDR1 is SGHRS and CDR2 is YFSETQ.

V gene TRBV4-1 combines with J gene TRBJ1-2; a possible D gene is TRBD1 (5 bases). There are 16 residues in the CDR3. V shed 2 bases and J shed 2 bases, with 15 bases lying between them. Germline CDR1 MGHRA, CDR2 YSYEKL. The CDR3 DNA sequence: TGCGCCAGCAGCCAAACCCAGGCGGGACCCAACTATGGCTACACCTTC. This translates into CASSQTQAGPNYGYTF.

The chain has TRBV5-1 and TRBJ2-1; D uncertain. This CDR3 region has 12 residues. The V gene lost 0 bases and the J gene lost 7 bases, with 5 bases spanning the gap. The germline V gene has CDR1 SGHRS and CDR2 YFSETQ. The CDR3 spells CASSLGRNEQFF. CDR3 bases: TGCGCCAGCAGCTTGGGCCGGAATGAGCAGTTCTTC.

The J gene is TRBJ1-4, the V gene TRBV4-3, with D uncertain. The CDR3 sequence is 15 residues long. The V gene lost 0 bases and the J gene lost 7 bases, with 12 bases spanning the gap. Looked up from germline, CDR1 is LGHNA and CDR2 is YSLEER. The CDR3 DNA is TGCGCCAGCAGCCAAGATCCGGGATACGGTGAAAAACTGTTTTTT. Protein sequence: CASSQDPGYGEKLFF.